This T cell receptor beta chain was documented in a study of human CD8 memory T cell subsets. Broader study findings: Chao1 estimates suggested stem-like memory T cells exceeded precursor exhausted T cells in diversity.

CDR1 and CDR2 (germline): SGHRS, YFSETQ. Trimming removed 2 bases from V and 7 bases from J; junction bases left unmatched: 8. The CDR3 runs to 15 residues. This clonotype has a count of ten or more. Its antigen remains unknown. TCR beta was sequenced from UMI-tagged 5' RACE libraries. TCRdb redid the calling of the 5' RACE reads with MiXCR, one entry per CDR3 protein. This repertoire shows around 8,200 distinct CDR3 sequences, roughly 3.9% found once; its top ten account for around a third. CD8+ T cells were isolated by negative magnetic selection. The genes are TRBV5-1 and TRBJ2-1; 8 positions match TRBD1. The sequenced material came from CD8+ T cells from PBMCs. This TCR came from a human donor in good health. CDR3 nucleotide sequence: TGCGCCAGCAGCTTAGGACAGGGAGGAATGAATGAGCAGTTCTTC. It yields the protein CASSLGQGGMNEQFF.